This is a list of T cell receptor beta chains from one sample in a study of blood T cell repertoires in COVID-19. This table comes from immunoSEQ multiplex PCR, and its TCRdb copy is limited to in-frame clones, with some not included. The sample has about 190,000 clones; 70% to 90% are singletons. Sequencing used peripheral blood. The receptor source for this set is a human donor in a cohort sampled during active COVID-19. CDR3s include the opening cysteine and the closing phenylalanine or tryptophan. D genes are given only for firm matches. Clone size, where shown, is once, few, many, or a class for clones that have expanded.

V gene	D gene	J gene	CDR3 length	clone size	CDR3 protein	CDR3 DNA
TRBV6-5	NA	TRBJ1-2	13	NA	CASKEGLWDGYTF	TGTGCCAGCAAGGAGGGATTGTGGGATGGCTACACCTTC
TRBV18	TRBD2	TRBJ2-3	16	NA	CASSPLSGTSTDTQYF	TGTGCCAGCTCACCCCTCAGCGGGACTAGCACAGATACGCAGTATTTT
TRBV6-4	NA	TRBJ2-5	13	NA	CASSAREGETQYF	TGTGCCAGCAGTGCGAGGGAAGGGGAGACCCAGTACTTC
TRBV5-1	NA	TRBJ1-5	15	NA	CASSWARYSNQPQHF	TGCGCCAGCAGCTGGGCCCGATATAGCAATCAGCCCCAGCATTTT
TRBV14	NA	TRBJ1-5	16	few	CASSRGRGLSNQPQHF	TGTGCCAGCAGCCGTGGAAGGGGATTGAGCAATCAGCCCCAGCATTTT
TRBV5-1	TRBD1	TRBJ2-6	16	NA	CASKGQVLSGANVLTF	TGCGCCAGCAAGGGACAGGTGCTCTCTGGGGCCAACGTCCTGACTTTC
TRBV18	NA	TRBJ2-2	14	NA	CASSDRLNTGELFF	TGTGCCAGCTCAGACAGGTTAAACACCGGGGAGCTGTTTTTT
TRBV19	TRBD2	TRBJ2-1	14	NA	CASSGGGDYNEQFF	TGTGCCAGTAGCGGGGGGGGCGACTACAATGAGCAGTTCTTC
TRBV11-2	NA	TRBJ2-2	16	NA	CASTSGAKAPSGELFF	TGTGCCAGCACCTCAGGGGCTAAGGCCCCGTCCGGGGAGCTGTTTTTT
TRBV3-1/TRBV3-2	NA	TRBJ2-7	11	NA	CASSQGRREYF	TGTGCCAGCAGCCAAGGGCGGAGGGAGTACTTC